The sequence of this T cell receptor beta chain was determined in a study of blood T cell repertoires in COVID-19. The overall study: The United States, Italy and Spain provided the acute and convalescent COVID-19 samples. PBMCs, B-cell-depleted T cells, or T cells provided the cDNA or gDNA that made up the material.

V gave up 3 bases and J gave up 5 bases; unmatched junction bases: 8. Germline CDR1 DFQATT, CDR2 SNEGSKA (reference sequence). This CDR3 is built from 14 residues. Repertoires were generated with immunoSEQ multiplex PCR, while TCRdb's copy carries only in-frame clones and drops some. The profile shows 100,000 or so clones, around 81% of them singletons. The TCR comes from a man older than 75 with acute or convalescent COVID-19. The sample was peripheral blood. This chain uses TRBV20-1 with TRBJ2-7; 9 positions match TRBD2. The CDR3 protein is CSASQASGNHEQYF. Here the CDR3 DNA reads TGCAGTGCTAGTCAGGCTAGCGGGAACCACGAGCAGTACTTC.